This TCR beta chain was identified during a study of cytomegalovirus exposure and HLA in healthy donors. Study conclusions and caveats: According to a later analysis, most TCR beta chains associated with CMV appeared HLA-restricted. Beyond CMV serostatus, there was no information to go on about immune exposure.

Each donor was healthy, and each was a bone marrow donor. CDR1 LNHDA and CDR2 SQIVND come from the germline V gene (reference sequence). V gave up 0 bases and J gave up 4 bases, with 12 bases separating them. There are 15 residues in the CDR3. Primers included in the PCR were 60 Vbeta and 13 Jbeta primers. The data were produced by immunoSEQ multiplex PCR, yet TCRdb's version contains in-frame clones alone and is incomplete. The repertoire consists of about 63,000 clones, with 80% to 90% occurring once and the leading ten covering about 12%. Details on this clone: No antigen is known for it.

The receptor's source is a woman aged 25 to 39 in good health and CMV-seropositive. The sequencing sample was made of PBMCs. The gene calls are TRBV19 and TRBJ1-1; no firm D call. CDR3 region: CASSIDAATGTEAFF. CDR3 nucleotide sequence: TGTGCCAGTAGTATAGACGCGGCGACGGGCACTGAAGCTTTCTTT.